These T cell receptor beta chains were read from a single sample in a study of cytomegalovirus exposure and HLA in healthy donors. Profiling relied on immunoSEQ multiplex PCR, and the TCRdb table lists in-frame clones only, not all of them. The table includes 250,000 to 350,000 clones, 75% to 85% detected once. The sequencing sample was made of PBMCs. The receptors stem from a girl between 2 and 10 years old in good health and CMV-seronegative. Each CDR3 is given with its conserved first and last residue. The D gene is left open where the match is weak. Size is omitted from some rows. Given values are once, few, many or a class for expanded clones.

CDR3aa: CARSLGPGKSHQAKNIQYF; CDR3nt: TGTGCCAGAAGCCTAGGTCCCGGGAAGAGTCATCAGGCCAAAAACATTCAGTACTTC; j_gene: TRBJ2-4; v_gene: TRBV5-3; abundance: NA; d_gene: NA; len: 19
CDR3aa: CASSQVEGYLAGVAAGELFF; CDR3nt: TGTGCCAGCAGCCAAGTAGAAGGATACCTAGCGGGAGTCGCGGCCGGGGAGCTGTTTTTT; j_gene: TRBJ2-2; v_gene: TRBV4-2; abundance: NA; d_gene: TRBD2; len: 20
CDR3aa: CATSRDVRLAGWSEQFF; CDR3nt: TGTGCCACCAGCAGAGATGTAAGACTAGCGGGATGGAGTGAGCAGTTCTTC; j_gene: TRBJ2-1; v_gene: TRBV15; abundance: NA; d_gene: TRBD2; len: 17
CDR3aa: CASSHRGGAEAFF; CDR3nt: TGCGCCAGCAGCCACCGAGGGGGTGCGGAAGCTTTCTTT; j_gene: TRBJ1-1; v_gene: TRBV5-1; abundance: NA; d_gene: NA; len: 13
CDR3aa: CASTGDRRDLLEQYF; CDR3nt: TGTGCCAGCACTGGGGACAGACGCGACCTTTTAGAGCAGTACTTC; j_gene: TRBJ2-7; v_gene: TRBV2; abundance: NA; d_gene: TRBD1; len: 15
CDR3aa: CASSDGLAGGRETQYF; CDR3nt: TGTGCCAGCAGTGACGGACTAGCGGGGGGGCGCGAGACCCAGTACTTC; j_gene: TRBJ2-5; v_gene: TRBV2; abundance: NA; d_gene: TRBD2; len: 16
CDR3aa: CASSLLGTESSYEQYF; CDR3nt: TGTGCCAGCAGTTTATTAGGGACAGAATCCTCCTACGAGCAGTACTTC; j_gene: TRBJ2-7; v_gene: TRBV28; abundance: NA; d_gene: TRBD1; len: 16
CDR3aa: CASSYRGSSPYEQYF; CDR3nt: TGTGCCAGCAGTTACCGCGGGAGTTCACCCTACGAGCAGTACTTC; j_gene: TRBJ2-7; v_gene: TRBV6-5; abundance: NA; d_gene: TRBD2; len: 15
CDR3aa: CASSPGAQTGIRSPLHF; CDR3nt: TGCGCCAGCAGCCCAGGAGCGCAGACAGGGATAAGGTCACCCCTCCACTTT; j_gene: TRBJ1-6; v_gene: TRBV5-1; abundance: NA; d_gene: TRBD1; len: 17
CDR3aa: CASSIGPYQPQHF; CDR3nt: TGTGCCAGTAGTATAGGTCCCTATCAGCCCCAGCATTTT; j_gene: TRBJ1-5; v_gene: TRBV19; abundance: NA; d_gene: NA; len: 13
CDR3aa: CAWSGSTEAFF; CDR3nt: TGTGCCTGGAGTGGGAGCACTGAAGCTTTCTTT; j_gene: TRBJ1-1; v_gene: TRBV30; abundance: NA; d_gene: NA; len: 11
CDR3aa: CASSIAGAGNNEQFF; CDR3nt: TGTGCCAGCAGCATAGCGGGAGCGGGGAACAATGAGCAGTTCTTC; j_gene: TRBJ2-1; v_gene: TRBV28; abundance: NA; d_gene: TRBD2; len: 15
CDR3aa: CASSPRSGLLNEQFF; CDR3nt: TGTGCCAGCAGCCCTCGATCGGGACTCCTCAATGAGCAGTTCTTC; j_gene: TRBJ2-1; v_gene: TRBV9; abundance: NA; d_gene: NA; len: 15
CDR3aa: CASSLALSNTEAFF; CDR3nt: TGTGCCAGCAGCTTAGCCCTTTCGAACACTGAAGCTTTCTTT; j_gene: TRBJ1-1; v_gene: TRBV7-9; abundance: NA; d_gene: NA; len: 14
CDR3aa: CASSYIRGLPRDEQYF; CDR3nt: TGTGCCAGCAGTTACATCAGGGGACTACCCCGGGACGAGCAGTACTTC; j_gene: TRBJ2-7; v_gene: TRBV6-5; abundance: NA; d_gene: NA; len: 16
CDR3aa: CASSSLWDRGEAFF; CDR3nt: TGTGCCAGTAGTTCCCTCTGGGACAGGGGTGAAGCTTTCTTT; j_gene: TRBJ1-1; v_gene: TRBV19; abundance: NA; d_gene: TRBD1; len: 14
CDR3aa: CASSYSGGREGQPQHF; CDR3nt: TGTGCCAGCAGTTACTCGGGGGGGCGAGAAGGTCAGCCCCAGCATTTT; j_gene: TRBJ1-5; v_gene: TRBV6-6; abundance: NA; d_gene: NA; len: 16
CDR3aa: CASSIRGRASSYNEQFF; CDR3nt: TGTGCCAGTAGTATTCGTGGGAGGGCGAGCTCCTACAATGAGCAGTTCTTC; j_gene: TRBJ2-1; v_gene: TRBV19; abundance: NA; d_gene: TRBD2; len: 17
CDR3aa: CASSAGGTRYEQYF; CDR3nt: TGTGCCAGCTCGGCAGGGGGAACACGATACGAGCAGTACTTC; j_gene: TRBJ2-7; v_gene: TRBV10-3; abundance: few; d_gene: TRBD1; len: 14
CDR3aa: CASSQLAGGEEQYF; CDR3nt: TGTGCCAGCAGCCAACTAGCGGGAGGAGAAGAGCAGTACTTC; j_gene: TRBJ2-5; v_gene: TRBV4-2; abundance: NA; d_gene: TRBD2; len: 14
CDR3aa: CASSRRPGQVMIANTEAFF; CDR3nt: TGTGCCAGCAGCCGACGTCCGGGACAGGTCATGATCGCGAACACTGAAGCTTTCTTT; j_gene: TRBJ1-1; v_gene: TRBV11-1; abundance: NA; d_gene: TRBD1; len: 19
CDR3aa: CAWNRGIRGSSYNSPLHF; CDR3nt: TGTGCCTGGAACAGGGGAATAAGGGGGAGCTCCTATAATTCACCCCTCCACTTT; j_gene: TRBJ1-6; v_gene: TRBV30; abundance: NA; d_gene: TRBD1; len: 18
CDR3aa: CASNPRARVPRETQYF; CDR3nt: TGTGCCAGCAACCCCAGGGCCCGGGTGCCAAGAGAGACCCAGTACTTC; j_gene: TRBJ2-5; v_gene: TRBV28; abundance: NA; d_gene: NA; len: 16
CDR3aa: CASSPWRQEENEKLFF; CDR3nt: TGTGCCAGCAGCCCCTGGAGGCAGGAAGAAAATGAAAAACTGTTTTTT; j_gene: TRBJ1-4; v_gene: TRBV11-1; abundance: once; d_gene: NA; len: 16
CDR3aa: CASSQVQGYYEQYF; CDR3nt: TGCGCCAGCAGCCAAGTTCAGGGATACTACGAGCAGTACTTC; j_gene: TRBJ2-7; v_gene: TRBV4-1; abundance: NA; d_gene: NA; len: 14
CDR3aa: CASSFSIFPNSYNEQFF; CDR3nt: TGTGCCAGCAGCTTTTCTATTTTTCCGAATTCCTACAATGAGCAGTTCTTC; j_gene: TRBJ2-1; v_gene: TRBV11-2; abundance: NA; d_gene: NA; len: 17
CDR3aa: CASRSGTNTDTQYF; CDR3nt: TGTGCCAGCAGGTCCGGGACTAACACAGATACGCAGTATTTT; j_gene: TRBJ2-3; v_gene: TRBV27; abundance: NA; d_gene: TRBD2; len: 14
CDR3aa: CASSLGQARRWETQYF; CDR3nt: TGTGCCAGCAGTTTGGGACAGGCTCGGCGGTGGGAGACCCAGTACTTC; j_gene: TRBJ2-5; v_gene: TRBV28; abundance: NA; d_gene: TRBD1; len: 16
CDR3aa: CASSLGPRNEQFF; CDR3nt: TGTGCCAGCAGTTTGGGTCCGAGGAATGAGCAGTTCTTC; j_gene: TRBJ2-1; v_gene: TRBV28; abundance: NA; d_gene: NA; len: 13
CDR3aa: CATSPHPITGPYWQPQHF; CDR3nt: TGTGCCACCAGCCCCCATCCCATCACAGGGCCCTACTGGCAGCCCCAGCATTTT; j_gene: TRBJ1-5; v_gene: TRBV15; abundance: NA; d_gene: NA; len: 18
CDR3aa: CASSSGQGHDQPQHF; CDR3nt: TGTGCCAGCAGCTCGGGGCAGGGGCACGATCAGCCCCAGCATTTT; j_gene: TRBJ1-5; v_gene: TRBV9; abundance: few; d_gene: NA; len: 15
CDR3aa: CASSPGAEQPQHF; CDR3nt: TGTGCCAGCTCACCAGGGGCGGAGCAGCCCCAGCATTTT; j_gene: TRBJ1-5; v_gene: TRBV18; abundance: NA; d_gene: NA; len: 13
CDR3aa: CASSLSFINSGGRGYTF; CDR3nt: TGTGCCAGCAGTTTATCCTTCATTAATTCGGGCGGGCGTGGCTACACCTTC; j_gene: TRBJ1-2; v_gene: TRBV28; abundance: NA; d_gene: NA; len: 17
CDR3aa: CASERQLGEKLFF; CDR3nt: TGTGCCAGCGAGAGACAATTGGGTGAAAAACTGTTTTTT; j_gene: TRBJ1-4; v_gene: TRBV6-1; abundance: NA; d_gene: NA; len: 13
CDR3aa: CASSSNPRDRGYGQPQHF; CDR3nt: TGTGCCAGCAGTTCTAACCCCCGGGACAGGGGGTACGGTCAGCCCCAGCATTTT; j_gene: TRBJ1-5; v_gene: TRBV28; abundance: NA; d_gene: TRBD1; len: 18
CDR3aa: CASSVRAGELSTDTQYF; CDR3nt: TGTGCCAGCAGCGTCAGGGCAGGGGAACTCAGCACAGATACGCAGTATTTT; j_gene: TRBJ2-3; v_gene: TRBV9; abundance: NA; d_gene: NA; len: 17
CDR3aa: CAAAPQGALGTEAFF; CDR3nt: TGTGCCGCCGCTCCACAGGGGGCCTTGGGCACTGAAGCTTTCTTT; j_gene: TRBJ1-1; v_gene: TRBV10-3; abundance: NA; d_gene: TRBD1; len: 15
CDR3aa: CASSPLAGGVDTQYF; CDR3nt: TGTGCCAGCAGTCCCCTCGCAGGGGGCGTAGATACGCAGTATTTT; j_gene: TRBJ2-3; v_gene: TRBV27; abundance: NA; d_gene: TRBD1; len: 15
CDR3aa: CASSYSISLSEAFF; CDR3nt: TGTGCCAGCAGTTACTCGATAAGCCTCTCTGAAGCTTTCTTT; j_gene: TRBJ1-1; v_gene: TRBV6-5; abundance: few; d_gene: NA; len: 14
CDR3aa: CASILGQNANSGANVLTF; CDR3nt: TGTGCCAGCATCCTGGGGCAGAACGCTAACTCTGGGGCCAACGTCCTGACTTTC; j_gene: TRBJ2-6; v_gene: TRBV28; abundance: few; d_gene: NA; len: 18
CDR3aa: CASSLRGGLSGYTF; CDR3nt: TGTGCCAGCAGCTTGCGCGGGGGGCTGAGTGGCTACACCTTC; j_gene: TRBJ1-2; v_gene: TRBV5-6; abundance: NA; d_gene: NA; len: 14
CDR3aa: CASGFEGGLREAFF; CDR3nt: TGTGCTAGTGGTTTCGAAGGGGGCCTCAGGGAAGCTTTCTTT; j_gene: TRBJ1-1; v_gene: TRBV12-5; abundance: NA; d_gene: TRBD1; len: 14
CDR3aa: CASSLRQAVGFYGYTF; CDR3nt: TGTGCCAGCAGTCTCCGACAGGCGGTGGGATTCTATGGCTACACCTTC; j_gene: TRBJ1-2; v_gene: TRBV27; abundance: NA; d_gene: NA; len: 16
CDR3aa: CASSILGSTGELFF; CDR3nt: TGTGCCAGCAGCATACTAGGTTCCACCGGGGAGCTGTTTTTT; j_gene: TRBJ2-2; v_gene: TRBV2; abundance: once; d_gene: NA; len: 14
CDR3aa: CASSQKRDRGPIDLTNTEAFF; CDR3nt: TGTGCCAGCAGTCAAAAACGGGACAGGGGACCAATTGACCTGACGAACACTGAAGCTTTCTTT; j_gene: TRBJ1-1; v_gene: TRBV28; abundance: NA; d_gene: TRBD1; len: 21
CDR3aa: CASSTGPGQGNEQFF; CDR3nt: TGTGCCAGCAGCACCGGACCGGGACAGGGTAATGAGCAGTTCTTC; j_gene: TRBJ2-1; v_gene: TRBV5-4; abundance: NA; d_gene: TRBD1; len: 15
CDR3aa: CASSLPGQETQYF; CDR3nt: TGTGCCAGCAGCTTGCCCGGGCAAGAGACCCAGTACTTC; j_gene: TRBJ2-5; v_gene: TRBV11-2; abundance: NA; d_gene: NA; len: 13
CDR3aa: CASSKAGFLRSPLHF; CDR3nt: TGTGCCAGCAGTAAGGCAGGCTTTCTCAGATCACCCCTCCACTTT; j_gene: TRBJ1-6; v_gene: TRBV28; abundance: NA; d_gene: NA; len: 15
CDR3aa: CSVEQRYNEQFF; CDR3nt: TGCAGCGTTGAACAGAGGTACAATGAGCAGTTCTTC; j_gene: TRBJ2-1; v_gene: TRBV29-1; abundance: NA; d_gene: NA; len: 12
CDR3aa: CASSLWGDGSTEAFF; CDR3nt: TGTGCCAGCAGTTTATGGGGAGATGGGAGCACTGAAGCTTTCTTT; j_gene: TRBJ1-1; v_gene: TRBV28; abundance: NA; d_gene: NA; len: 15
CDR3aa: CASSGRRGASTGELFF; CDR3nt: TGTGCCAGCAGCGGAAGGAGGGGCGCGAGCACCGGGGAGCTGTTTTTT; j_gene: TRBJ2-2; v_gene: TRBV2; abundance: NA; d_gene: NA; len: 16
CDR3aa: CASSLASGASYEQYF; CDR3nt: TGTGCCAGCAGTCTCGCTAGCGGGGCCTCCTACGAGCAGTACTTC; j_gene: TRBJ2-7; v_gene: TRBV28; abundance: once; d_gene: TRBD2; len: 15
CDR3aa: CATSIRLAAANEQFF; CDR3nt: TGTGCCACCAGCATCAGACTAGCGGCGGCGAATGAGCAGTTCTTC; j_gene: TRBJ2-1; v_gene: TRBV15; abundance: NA; d_gene: TRBD2; len: 15
CDR3aa: CASIPVGGNLHNEQFF; CDR3nt: TGTGCCAGCATTCCCGTCGGGGGAAATTTGCACAATGAGCAGTTCTTC; j_gene: TRBJ2-1; v_gene: TRBV28; abundance: NA; d_gene: NA; len: 16
CDR3aa: CAWSVIPFGVQYF; CDR3nt: TGTGCCTGGAGTGTTATACCCTTCGGGGTGCAGTACTTC; j_gene: TRBJ2-7; v_gene: TRBV30; abundance: NA; d_gene: NA; len: 13